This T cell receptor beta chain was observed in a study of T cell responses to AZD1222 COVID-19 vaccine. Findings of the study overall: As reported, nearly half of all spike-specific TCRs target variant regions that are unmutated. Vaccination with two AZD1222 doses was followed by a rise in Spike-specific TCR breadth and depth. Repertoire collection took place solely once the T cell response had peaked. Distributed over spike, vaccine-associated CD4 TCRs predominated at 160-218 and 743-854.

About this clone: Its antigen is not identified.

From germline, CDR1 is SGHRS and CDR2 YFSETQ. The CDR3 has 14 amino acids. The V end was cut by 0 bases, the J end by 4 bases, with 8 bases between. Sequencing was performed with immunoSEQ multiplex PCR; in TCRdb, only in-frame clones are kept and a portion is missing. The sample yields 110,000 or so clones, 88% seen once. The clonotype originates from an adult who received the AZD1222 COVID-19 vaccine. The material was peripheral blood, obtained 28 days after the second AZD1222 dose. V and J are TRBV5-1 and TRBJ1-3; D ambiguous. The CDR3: CASSLGQVGNTIYF. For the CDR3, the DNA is TGCGCCAGCAGCTTGGGCCAGGTCGGAAACACCATATATTTT.